The rows below give T cell receptor beta chains drawn from one sample of a study of cytomegalovirus exposure and HLA in healthy donors. Assay: immunoSEQ multiplex PCR; the TCRdb copy retains only in-frame clones and omits some. The table lists some 190,000 clones, roughly a tenth of them singletons. The sample consisted of PBMCs. The origin of the receptors is a woman aged 25 to 39 in good health and CMV-seropositive. Each CDR3 is given with its conserved first and last residue. The order of the fields is V gene, J gene, clone size, D gene, CDR3 protein, CDR3 DNA. A D gene is named only where the DNA matches it firmly. Clone size is not always given. Where it is, it says once, few, many or a class for expanded clones.

TRBV5-5	TRBJ1-2	NA	NA	CASSLAYQALYGYTF	TGTGCCAGCAGCTTGGCCTATCAGGCGCTCTATGGCTACACCTTC
TRBV6-6	TRBJ2-7	few	TRBD1	CASSYPTGTGVNEQYF	TGTGCCAGCAGTTACCCCACGGGGACAGGGGTAAACGAGCAGTACTTC
TRBV6-1	TRBJ2-7	few	NA	CASSEVSYEQYF	TGTGCCAGCAGTGAAGTGAGCTACGAGCAGTACTTC
TRBV4-1	TRBJ2-2	NA	NA	CASSLAAANTGELFF	TGCGCCAGCAGCCTCGCCGCGGCGAACACCGGGGAGCTGTTTTTT
TRBV2	TRBJ2-3	NA	TRBD2	CASRSLAGSWGDTQYF	TGTGCCAGCAGATCCCTAGCGGGATCCTGGGGAGATACGCAGTATTTT
TRBV15	TRBJ2-3	NA	NA	CATSEVSGTDTQYF	TGTGCCACCTCCGAGGTGAGCGGCACAGATACGCAGTATTTT
TRBV14	TRBJ1-2	NA	NA	CASSPLSGFYYGYTF	TGTGCCAGCAGCCCCCTTAGCGGCTTCTACTATGGCTACACCTTC
TRBV2	TRBJ1-5	few	NA	CASSATGWNQPQHF	TGTGCCAGCAGTGCCACAGGGTGGAATCAGCCCCAGCATTTT
TRBV7-9	TRBJ2-1	few	TRBD2	CASSPRTSDTYNEQFF	TGTGCCAGCAGCCCTCGGACTAGCGATACTTACAATGAGCAGTTCTTC
TRBV7-9	TRBJ2-2	few	NA	CASSLGGERRYTGELFF	TGTGCCAGCAGCTTAGGGGGGGAGCGGAGGTACACCGGGGAGCTGTTTTTT
TRBV27	TRBJ2-3	NA	TRBD2	CASSFLAGVDTDTQYF	TGTGCCAGCAGTTTTCTAGCGGGAGTTGATACAGATACGCAGTATTTT
TRBV6-6	TRBJ1-6	NA	TRBD1	CASTDRGRPSSPLHF	TGTGCCAGCACAGACAGGGGGCGGCCTAGCTCACCCCTCCACTTT
TRBV9	TRBJ1-3	few	NA	CASSSPGSGNTIYF	TGTGCCAGCAGCTCCCCCGGCTCTGGAAACACCATATATTTT
TRBV5-1	TRBJ2-7	NA	NA	CASRSGLLIVSYF	TGCGCCAGCAGATCGGGACTGCTGATCGTATCGTACTTC
TRBV6-1	TRBJ1-1	NA	NA	CASPPPGGYNTEAFF	TGTGCCAGCCCCCCTCCGGGGGGTTATAACACTGAAGCTTTCTTT
TRBV20-1	TRBJ1-2	few	NA	CSVSRNYGYTF	TGCAGTGTGAGCAGGAACTATGGCTACACCTTC
TRBV9	TRBJ1-2	NA	NA	CASSVGEQGGYGYTF	TGTGCCAGCAGCGTAGGCGAACAGGGTGGCTATGGCTACACCTTC
TRBV30	TRBJ2-1	few	TRBD2	CAWSVGVGGRHNEQFF	TGTGCCTGGAGTGTAGGTGTGGGAGGGCGACACAATGAGCAGTTCTTC
TRBV6-6	TRBJ2-3	few	NA	CASSSPTTEYTDTQYF	TGTGCCAGCAGCTCTCCCACGACAGAATACACAGATACGCAGTATTTT
TRBV10-1	TRBJ2-2	few	TRBD2	CASSLGLAGEAGELFF	TGCGCCAGCAGCCTGGGACTAGCGGGAGAGGCCGGGGAGCTGTTTTTT
TRBV6-5	TRBJ2-7	few	TRBD2	CASSPGTSGSSEQYF	TGTGCCAGCAGTCCGGGGACTAGCGGGAGTTCCGAGCAGTACTTC
TRBV27	TRBJ2-2	few	TRBD1	CASSSGGGTGELFF	TGTGCCAGCAGTTCAGGGGGCGGCACCGGGGAGCTGTTTTTT
TRBV27	TRBJ2-1	few	TRBD2	CASSLSAGGSYNEQFF	TGTGCCAGCAGTTTATCTGCGGGAGGGTCCTACAATGAGCAGTTCTTC
TRBV23-1	TRBJ1-2	few	NA	CASSGGDAGGYTF	TGCGCCAGTAGCGGGGGGGATGCGGGTGGCTACACCTTC
TRBV27	TRBJ2-2	NA	NA	CASSSLGPLTTGELFF	TGTGCCAGCAGTTCACTGGGGCCTCTAACGACCGGGGAGCTGTTTTTT
TRBV19	TRBJ1-5	NA	NA	CASGRDASNQPQHF	TGTGCCAGTGGGAGGGACGCGAGCAATCAGCCCCAGCATTTT
TRBV4-1	TRBJ2-1	NA	TRBD2	CASSHPRTSGSSYNEQFF	TGCGCCAGCAGCCATCCAAGGACTAGCGGGAGCTCCTACAATGAGCAGTTCTTC
TRBV7-9	TRBJ1-2	NA	NA	CASSPPGISFSTF	TGTGCCAGCAGCCCACCGGGGATTTCGTTCAGCACCTTC